The 20 T cell receptor beta chains in this list originate from one sample, sequenced in a study of blood T cell repertoires in COVID-19 (dated by TCRdb to about 2020). Library preparation employed the immunoSEQ multiplex PCR assay. TCRdb's version of the immuneACCESS table is confined to in-frame rearrangements and falls short of the full clone set. An unresolved V gene accounts for under half of the shortfall where checked; the remainder is of unknown origin. The sample includes more than 95,000 clones, with 80% observed a single time. Just under 25% of the sample is taken by the ten largest. Sequenced sample: peripheral blood. The receptors shown here come from a human donor in a cohort sampled during active COVID-19.

The J gene is TRBJ2-7, the V gene TRBV4-1, with a possible D match to TRBD1 (6 bases). CDR1 and CDR2 (germline): MGHRA, YSYEKL. V was cut by 1 base and J by 5 bases, with 15 bases left in between. The CDR3 extends over 15 amino acids. CDR3 region: CASSQVGQGKDEQYF. The CDR3 DNA is TGCGCCAGCAGCCAAGTGGGACAAGGAAAGGACGAGCAGTACTTC.

V and J are TRBV3-1 (or the pseudogene TRBV3-2) and TRBJ1-1, with 7 bases lining up with TRBD1. Germline V gene lookup returns CDR1 LGHDT and CDR2 YNNKEL (reference sequence). Trimming removed 3 bases from V and 4 bases from J; junction bases left unmatched: 11. This CDR3 is 16 amino acids long. For the CDR3, the DNA is TGTGCCAGCAGCCAGGGAAAGGGGGCTGTGGGCACTGAAGCTTTCTTT. Amino acids: CASSQGKGAVGTEAFF.

This clone appeared once. CDR3 loop: CASSPGTGSSYTF. Here the CDR3 DNA reads TGTGCCAGCAGCCCCGGGACAGGATCGTCCTACACCTTC. The chain employs TRBV6-5 and TRBJ1-2; 8 nucleotides align to TRBD1. The ends lost 6 bases at V and 10 bases at J; junction bases unmatched: 10. The CDR3 has 13 amino acids. Looked up from germline, CDR1 is MNHEY and CDR2 is SVGAGI.

The CDR3 spells CASRFGQGRNEQFF. The CDR3 nucleotides read TGTGCCAGCAGATTCGGACAGGGGAGGAATGAGCAGTTCTTC. This chain uses TRBV2 with TRBJ2-1; 9 nucleotides line up with TRBD1. J gave up 7 bases and V 6 bases, and 7 bases lay outside the gene matches. Germline V CDR1 and CDR2: SNHLY, FYNNEI. The CDR3 length is 14 residues. Variable domain in full (rest from reference TRBV2 and TRBJ2-1): EPEVTQTPSHQVTQMGQEVILRCVPISNHLYFYWYRQILGQKVEFLVSFYNNEISEKSEIFDDQFSVERPDGSNFTLKIRSTKLEDSAMYFCASRFGQGRNEQFFGPGTRLTVL.

The chain recombines TRBV11-1 with TRBJ1-1; D gene ambiguous. The CDR3 spans 14 residues. Germline CDR1 reads SGHAT; CDR2 reads FQDESV (reference sequence). V dropped 2 bases and J dropped 3 bases, with 10 bases sitting between them. This CDR3 reads CASSLSPMDTEAFF. The DNA for the CDR3 is TGTGCCAGCAGCTTAAGCCCGATGGACACTGAAGCTTTCTTT.

This chain joins TRBV9 and TRBJ1-5, with 8 bases that match TRBD1. The germline V gene encodes CDR1 SGDLS and CDR2 YYNGEE. Trimming took 7 bases from V and 5 from J; bases not matched to a gene: 5. The CDR3 contains 13 residues. CDR3 sequence reads: CASPPGQDQPQHF. For the CDR3, the DNA is TGTGCCAGCCCACCGGGACAGGATCAGCCCCAGCATTTT. Full variable domain (remainder filled in from reference TRBV9 and TRBJ1-5): DSGVTQTPKHLITATGQRVTLRCSPRSGDLSVYWYQQSLDQGLQFLIQYYNGEERAKGNILERFSAQQFPDLHSELNLSSLELGDSALYFCASPPGQDQPQHFGDGTRLSIL.

The genes are TRBV18 and TRBJ2-7; 7 bases are shared with TRBD2. This CDR3 comprises 17 residues. CDR1 and CDR2 (germline): KGHSH, LQKENI. Unmatched junction bases numbered 16, after V lost 2 bases and J lost 6 bases. CDR3 residues: CASSPGSSAWRGSEQYF. In DNA, the CDR3 is TGTGCCAGCTCACCAGGGTCCTCCGCGTGGCGGGGGAGCGAGCAGTACTTC.

This clone was counted once. The chain joins TRBV4-2 to TRBJ2-1; TRBD2 matches at 9 bases. The CDR3 runs to 15 residues. Losses at the gene ends were 0 bases for V and 5 bases for J; bases not matched to a gene: 2. CDR1 LGHNA and CDR2 YNFKEQ come from the germline V gene. In DNA, the CDR3 is TGTGCCAGCAGCCAAGAGCGGGGGGGGAACAATGAGCAGTTCTTC. Its protein is CASSQERGGNNEQFF.

In regard to this clone: At one end the junction does not follow the germline gene, possibly because of a read error. The chain has TRBV7-2 and TRBJ2-1; 11 bases align to TRBD1. The CDR3 extends over 13 amino acids. Germline V gene lookup returns CDR1 SGHTA and CDR2 FQGNSA. CDR3 nucleotides: TGTGCCAGCAGCTTGGTCAGAGGGGACAGGGGGGTCTTC. Protein: CASSLVRGDRGVF.

The chain joins TRBV5-8 to TRBJ1-5, with D perhaps matching TRBD1 (5 bases). The V end lost 0 bases, the J end lost 0 bases, and 10 bases lay between the germline ends. The CDR3 consists of 16 residues. CDR1 SGHTS and CDR2 YDEGEE come from the germline V gene. Here the CDR3 reads CASSLDQGISNQPQHF. The CDR3 DNA reads TGTGCCAGCAGCTTGGATCAGGGTATTAGCAATCAGCCCCAGCATTTT.

V usage is TRBV4-2 and J usage is TRBJ2-7; 7 positions match TRBD1. The germline V gene has CDR1 LGHNA and CDR2 YNFKEQ. The length of the CDR3 is 15 residues. Losses at the gene ends were 2 bases for V and 5 bases for J; bases not matched to a gene: 9. The CDR3 DNA sequence: TGTGCCAGCAGCCAACGGCGAACAGGGGTCCACGAGCAGTACTTC. As protein: CASSQRRTGVHEQYF.

V is TRBV7-9 and J is TRBJ1-1; D uncertain. CDR3 size: 14 residues. V lost 5 bases to trimming and J lost 1 base, with 11 bases between them. Per germline, CDR1 SEHNR and CDR2 FQNEAQ (reference sequence). The CDR3 is CASSQHDTNTEAFF. The CDR3 DNA follows: TGTGCCAGCAGCCAGCATGACACGAACACTGAAGCTTTCTTT.

The CDR3 loop reads CATSALTGGGDTQYF. DNA for the CDR3: TGTGCCACCAGTGCCCTGACAGGGGGTGGGGATACGCAGTATTTT. The chain uses TRBV24-1 and TRBJ2-3; 9 nucleotides match TRBD1. V dropped 5 bases and J dropped 6; count of bases not matched to a gene: 8. This CDR3 region has 15 residues. Germline CDR1 reads KGHDR; CDR2 reads SFDVKD.

The rearrangement joins TRBV4-1 to TRBJ1-2; 9 bases match TRBD1. V was clipped by 4 bases and J by 4 bases; unmatched bases: 10. This CDR3 is 16 amino acids long. Germline V lookup: CDR1 MGHRA, CDR2 YSYEKL. CDR3 DNA: TGCGCCAGCAGCCCTCTCTCCACAGGGGGCTTCTATGGCTACACCTTC. Encoded protein: CASSPLSTGGFYGYTF.

CDR3 nucleotide sequence: TGTGCCAGCAGCTTAATTCCACAGCTCTATGGCTACACCTTC. Translated: CASSLIPQLYGYTF. The chain is built from TRBV11-2 and TRBJ1-2; the D is unclear. CDR1 SGHAT and CDR2 FQNNGV come from the germline V gene. Deletions cut 2 bases from V and 4 bases from J, with 11 bases between. The CDR3 contains 14 residues.

This chain connects TRBV29-1 to TRBJ2-1; 8 bases line up with TRBD1. V lost 7 bases and J lost 1; bases outside the gene matches: 18. CDR1 is SQVTM, CDR2 ANQGSEA, per germline. The CDR3 runs to 18 residues. This CDR3 is CSAPTPGGAIRSYNEQFF. DNA for the CDR3: TGCAGCGCCCCCACCCCAGGGGGCGCGATAAGATCCTACAATGAGCAGTTCTTC.

The rearrangement joins TRBV27 to TRBJ2-1; D gene unclear. Trimming took off 5 bases at V and 6 bases at J, with 14 bases between the two ends. The germline gives CDR1 MNHEY, CDR2 SMNVEV (reference sequence). The CDR3 runs to 14 residues. This CDR3 is CASSPSLSSNEQFF. CDR3 in DNA: TGTGCCAGCAGTCCCTCTCTCTCCAGCAATGAGCAGTTCTTC.

The chain links TRBV5-1 to TRBJ1-2; TRBD1 is a possible D gene (6 bases). From germline, CDR1 is SGHRS and CDR2 YFSETQ. Trimming took 4 bases from V and 8 from J, leaving 18 bases between them. The CDR3 extends over 14 amino acids. DNA of the CDR3: TGCGCCAGCAGCCTAACCGGGGCAGGGGTCGGCTACACCTTC. As protein: CASSLTGAGVGYTF.

V usage is TRBV9 and J usage is TRBJ1-2; tentatively, D is TRBD1 (6 bases). Per germline, CDR1 SGDLS and CDR2 YYNGEE. The CDR3 runs to 13 residues. Trimming shortened V by 0 bases and J by 8 bases, and 11 bases separated the two germline ends. DNA for the CDR3: TGTGCCAGCAGCGTAGGTCCAGGGGAGGGCTACACCTTC. It encodes CASSVGPGEGYTF. Supplemented by reference TRBV9 and TRBJ1-2, the full variable domain reads DSGVTQTPKHLITATGQRVTLRCSPRSGDLSVYWYQQSLDQGLQFLIQYYNGEERAKGNILERFSAQQFPDLHSELNLSSLELGDSALYFCASSVGPGEGYTFGSGTRLTVV.

V usage is TRBV5-4 and J usage is TRBJ1-1; D ambiguous. V lost 0 bases, J lost 7 bases, and 13 bases lay in between. CDR1 is SGHNT and CDR2 is YYREEE in the germline V gene (reference sequence). The CDR3 has 14 amino acids. The CDR3 nucleotides read TGTGCCAGCAGCTTGGCCGGGCCAGCGGGTGAAGCTTTCTTT. As protein: CASSLAGPAGEAFF. Full variable domain (rest looked up from reference TRBV5-4 and TRBJ1-1): ETGVTQSPTHLIKTRGQQVTLRCSSQSGHNTVSWYQQALGQGPQFIFQYYREEENGRGNFPPRFSGLQFPNYSSELNVNALELDDSALYLCASSLAGPAGEAFFGQGTRLTVV.